These 2 T cell receptor beta chains came from one sample sequenced in a study of blood T cell repertoires in COVID-19. Assay used: immunoSEQ multiplex PCR; TCRdb lists only in-frame clones, some missing. Counted here are fewer than 250,000 clones, about four fifths occurring once; the ten biggest clones make up about 8.9%. The source material was peripheral blood. These TCRs come from a woman aged 50 to 65 with acute or convalescent COVID-19.

This clone was picked up one time. This chain uses TRBV6-5 with TRBJ2-1; D remains unclear. The CDR3 has 13 amino acids. The V gene's germline CDR1 is MNHEY and CDR2 SVGAGI. V lost 4 bases, J lost 7 bases, and 11 bases lay in between. The CDR3 DNA follows: TGTGCCAGCAGTTCACTCTTACTGAATGAGCAGTTCTTC. It codes for CASSSLLLNEQFF.

This chain connects TRBV19 to TRBJ2-1, with unresolved D. The germline V and J ends were trimmed by 3 bases and 1 base, with 4 bases remaining between them. Germline CDR1 is LNHDA and CDR2 is SQIVND (reference sequence). The length of the CDR3 is 13 residues. The CDR3 reads CASSIESYNEQFF. As DNA, the CDR3 is TGTGCCAGTAGTATTGAGTCCTACAATGAGCAGTTCTTC.